The present TCR beta chain was sequenced within a study of OX40 agonist ivuxolimab in advanced cancers. In the study overall: The mean age was roughly 60 years, ranging from roughly 23 to 90, with more than 70% of participants male.

Assay used: immunoSEQ multiplex PCR; TCRdb lists only in-frame clones, some missing. The sample records tens of thousands of clones, about 87% being singletons. Germline V gives CDR1 MNHNY, CDR2 SVGAGI (reference sequence). This CDR3 comprises 14 residues. V lost 5 bases and J 1 base, leaving 11 bases between the germline ends. Study observations and caveats: Individuals who were partial responders at 0.1-3.0 mg/kg had clonal expansion that ranked among the lowest. Relative to CD4+, CD8+ T cells held more expanded clones on average. Some nonresponders likewise displayed low normalized T-cell clonal expansion.

For this clone: Its antigen is unknown.

The rearrangement links TRBV6-6 to TRBJ1-1, with D tentatively TRBD1 (6 bases). The receptor's source is an adult with an advanced solid tumor such as melanoma, head and neck, liver or kidney cancer. Material: CD4+ or CD8+ T cells sorted from blood, obtained in a trial of the OX40 agonist ivuxolimab. As DNA, the CDR3 is TGTGCCAGCAGTAGGGAGGGGGGGAACACTGAAGCTTTCTTT. Translating gives CASSREGGNTEAFF.